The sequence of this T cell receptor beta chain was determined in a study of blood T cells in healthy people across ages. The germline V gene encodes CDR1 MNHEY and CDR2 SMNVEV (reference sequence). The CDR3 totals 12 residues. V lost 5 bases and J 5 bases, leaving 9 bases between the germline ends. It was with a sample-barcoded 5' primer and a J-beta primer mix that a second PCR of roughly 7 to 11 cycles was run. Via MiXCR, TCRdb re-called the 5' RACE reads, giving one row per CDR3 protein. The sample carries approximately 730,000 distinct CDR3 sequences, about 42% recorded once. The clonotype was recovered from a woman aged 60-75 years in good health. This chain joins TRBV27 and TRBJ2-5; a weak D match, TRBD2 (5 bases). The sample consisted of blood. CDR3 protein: CASSARRETQYF. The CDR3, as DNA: TGTGCCAGCAGTGCAAGGAGGGAGACCCAGTACTTC.